Below, 29 T cell receptor beta chains from the same sample are listed, as sequenced in a study of cytomegalovirus exposure and HLA in healthy donors. PCR was performed using 60 Vbeta and 13 Jbeta primers. Repertoires were generated with immunoSEQ multiplex PCR, while TCRdb's copy carries only in-frame clones and drops some. The sample contains 150,000 to 180,000 clones, about 76% of which appear only once. Specimen: PBMCs. These receptors were taken from a man younger than 45 in good health and CMV-seropositive.

This sequence joins TRBV10-3 and TRBJ1-2; TRBD1 agrees at 10 bases. Losses at the gene ends were 4 bases for V and 6 bases for J; bases not matched to a gene: 2. Germline V CDR1 and CDR2: ENHRY, SYGVKD. This CDR3 comprises 13 residues. This chain's CDR3 is CAISADRGDGYTF. The CDR3 nucleotides are TGTGCCATCAGTGCGGACAGGGGGGATGGCTACACCTTC.

This sequence joins TRBV29-1 and TRBJ1-5; 7 bases agree with TRBD1. Germline V gives CDR1 SQVTM, CDR2 ANQGSEA. This CDR3 is 14 amino acids long. After removal of 7 bases from V and 0 bases from J, the junction contained 6 bases not matched to a gene. The chain's CDR3 is CSAAGTDSNQPQHF. Here the CDR3 DNA reads TGCAGCGCAGCAGGGACAGATAGCAATCAGCCCCAGCATTTT.

The chain combines TRBV7-7 with TRBJ2-1; no firm D call. CDR3 length: 13 residues. Germline V gene sequence: CDR1 SSHAT, CDR2 FNYEAQ (reference sequence). CDR3 coding DNA: TGTGCTAGTAGCTTAGGGCTGTACAATGAGCAGTTCTTC. Residues: CASSLGLYNEQFF.

The CDR3 sequence: CASSGGLAGGSETQYF. The CDR3 region has the DNA TGTGCCAGCAGTGGGGGACTAGCGGGAGGCTCAGAGACCCAGTACTTC. The rearrangement joins TRBV2 to TRBJ2-5; TRBD2 aligns across 15 bases. Germline-derived CDR1 and CDR2 are SNHLY and FYNNEI. This CDR3 is 16 amino acids long. The V gene end was trimmed by 4 bases and the J gene end by 4 bases; junction bases not matched to a gene: 4.

The chain is built from TRBV28 and TRBJ2-3; D may be TRBD2 (6 bases). The CDR3 is made up of 12 amino acids. With 11 bases removed from V and 4 bases from J, the gap between germline ends came to 13 bases. CDR1 MDHEN and CDR2 SYDVKM come from the germline V gene. Here the CDR3 reads CASMRDSDTQYF. CDR3 DNA: TGTGCCTCAATGAGGGACTCAGATACGCAGTATTTT.

The rearrangement uses TRBV4-2 and TRBJ2-2; the D gene is possibly TRBD2 (6 bases). Trimming removed 0 bases at V and 7 bases at J, with 9 bases between. The CDR3 length is 14 residues. Germline V gene data show CDR1 as LGHNA and CDR2 as YNFKEQ. CDR3 protein: CASSQDQGLGELFF. Written as DNA, the CDR3 is TGTGCCAGCAGCCAAGATCAGGGACTCGGGGAGCTGTTTTTT.

V usage is TRBV27 and J usage is TRBJ2-1; the D is unclear. V was shortened by 8 bases and J by 8 bases, with 13 bases between the two germline ends. This CDR3 comprises 12 residues. CDR1 and CDR2 (germline): MNHEY, SMNVEV (reference sequence). As DNA, the CDR3 is TGTGCCAGCGCGCTTGCAGGTTATGAGCAGTTCTTC. Translation: CASALAGYEQFF.

This chain uses TRBV10-3 with TRBJ1-4; TRBD1 matches 10 bases. CDR3 length equals 15 residues. With 6 bases clipped from V and 7 bases from J, the junction kept 8 bases outside the gene matches. CDR1 ENHRY and CDR2 SYGVKD come from the germline V gene. The DNA of the CDR3 is TGTGCCATCAGCCAACCGGGGACAGGGGTTGAAAAACTGTTTTTT. It codes for CAISQPGTGVEKLFF.

The genes are TRBV6-1 and TRBJ1-1; D is unclear. Germline V gene data show CDR1 as MNHNS and CDR2 as SASEGT. This CDR3 is 10 amino acids long. V was clipped by 4 bases and J by 6 bases, with 3 bases between them. CDR3 bases: TGTGCCAGCAGTGGAGCTGAAGCTTTCTTT. Translating it yields CASSGAEAFF.

This chain links TRBV27 with TRBJ1-1; a possible D gene is TRBD1 (6 bases). Germline CDR1 MNHEY, CDR2 SMNVEV (reference sequence). Trimming took off 5 bases at V and 5 bases at J, with 18 bases between the two ends. The CDR3 loop spans 15 amino acids. The chain's CDR3 is CASSTRGGGGTEAFF. The CDR3 region has the DNA TGTGCCAGCAGTACCCGAGGGGGGGGTGGTACTGAAGCTTTCTTT.

This clone was counted at least ten times. This chain uses TRBV11-3 with TRBJ2-1, with TRBD1 matching 7 bases. V dropped 3 bases and J dropped 2; count of bases not matched to a gene: 4. Germline lookup yields CDR1 SGHNT and CDR2 YENEEA. This CDR3 contains 15 residues. This CDR3 is CASSFGTVAYNEQFF. For the CDR3, the DNA is TGTGCCAGCAGCTTCGGGACAGTTGCCTACAATGAGCAGTTCTTC.

The chain has TRBV18 and TRBJ1-2; 9 bases are shared with TRBD1. CDR3 length equals 14 residues. The J segment lost 6 bases and the V segment lost 9 bases, leaving 11 bases of the junction unmatched. CDR1 is KGHSH and CDR2 is LQKENI in the germline V gene. CDR3 DNA sequence: TGTGCCAGTCCCACGGGACAGGGCAAAAATGGCTACACCTTC. Its translation: CASPTGQGKNGYTF.

This chain joins TRBV28 and TRBJ2-1, with D possibly TRBD2 on 5 matching bases. The V and J ends lost 3 bases and 5 bases respectively, with 11 bases between them. CDR3 length: 14 amino acids. Germline assignment: CDR1 MDHEN and CDR2 SYDVKM. This CDR3 reads CASSFYRRDNEQFF. The CDR3 bases are TGTGCCAGCAGTTTTTATCGGCGGGACAATGAGCAGTTCTTC.

This chain uses TRBV5-4 with TRBJ2-2; 9 bases align to TRBD2. The trim removed 3 bases at V and 0 bases at J, leaving 3 bases unmatched. The CDR3 loop spans 16 amino acids. The germline V gene encodes CDR1 SGHNT and CDR2 YYREEE (reference sequence). CDR3 DNA sequence: TGTGCCAGCAGCTCCTTAGCGGGGGCGAACACCGGGGAGCTGTTTTTT. It specifies CASSSLAGANTGELFF.

This chain connects TRBV10-1 to TRBJ2-5, with D possibly being TRBD2 (6 bases). Germline-derived CDR1 and CDR2 are WNHNN and SYGVQD (reference sequence). The CDR3 totals 13 residues. Trimming pared 5 bases from V and 5 bases from J, leaving 12 bases between. CDR3 DNA sequence: TGCGCCAGCAGTTCCCCCGGAGGGGAGACCCAGTACTTC. Encoded protein: CASSSPGGETQYF.

The gene calls are TRBV4-3 and TRBJ1-4; D call uncertain. The CDR3 is made up of 14 amino acids. CDR1 is LGHNA, CDR2 YSLEER, per germline. Trimming removed 1 base from V and 5 bases from J, with 8 bases in between. The CDR3 reads CASSQGAGNEKLFF. The CDR3 bases are TGCGCCAGCAGCCAAGGGGCTGGGAATGAAAAACTGTTTTTT.

The CDR3, as DNA: TGTGCCAGCAGTCCCCCGGGGACTAGCGGCCTCCACGAGCAGTACTTC. Protein product: CASSPPGTSGLHEQYF. The chain employs TRBV28 and TRBJ2-7; the match to TRBD2 covers 11 bases. After removal of 5 bases from V and 5 bases from J, the junction contained 11 bases not matched to a gene. The CDR3 has 16 residues. Per the germline V gene, CDR1 is MDHEN and CDR2 is SYDVKM.

The chain employs TRBV7-3 and TRBJ2-7, with D perhaps TRBD1 (5 bases). Trimming took off 5 bases at V and 2 bases at J, with 10 bases between the two ends. CDR1 and CDR2 (germline): SGHTA, FQGTGA. This CDR3 is built from 13 residues. CDR3 DNA: TGTGCCAGCAGCCTAGACAGAACCTACGAGCAGTACTTC. Protein sequence: CASSLDRTYEQYF.

This sequence joins TRBV6-5 and TRBJ2-5; weak D call: TRBD2 (7 bases). Germline CDR1 MNHEY, CDR2 SVGAGI. The CDR3 covers 15 residues. Trimming took 4 bases from V and 4 from J, leaving 16 bases between them. The CDR3 coding sequence is TGTGCCAGCAGTTCCTCCTGGGGGGGCACAGAGACCCAGTACTTC. This codes for CASSSSWGGTETQYF.

This sequence joins TRBV7-9 and TRBJ2-2; D perhaps matches TRBD2 (6 bases). Trimming cost V 7 bases and J 6 bases, with 24 bases left between them. Germline V CDR1 and CDR2: SEHNR, FQNEAQ (reference sequence). The CDR3 runs to 17 residues. The CDR3 sequence: CASNTRGFAAGSGELFF. The CDR3 nucleotides read TGTGCCAGCAACACCAGAGGGTTCGCGGCGGGATCCGGGGAGCTGTTTTTT.

This clone has a handful of counts. The chain joins TRBV11-2 to TRBJ1-1; possible D gene TRBD1, 6 bases. The V end was cut by 4 bases, the J end by 0 bases, with 15 bases between. CDR3 length: 16 residues. CDR1 is SGHAT, CDR2 FQNNGV, per germline. Here the CDR3 DNA reads TGTGCCAGCAGCTCGATGACAGGAGTTATGAACACTGAAGCTTTCTTT. Translated, it gives CASSSMTGVMNTEAFF.

J is TRBJ2-7 and V is TRBV5-1; TRBD1 is a possible D gene (5 bases). Trimming shortened V by 0 bases and J by 4 bases, and 14 bases separated the two germline ends. In germline, CDR1 is SGHRS, CDR2 YFSETQ. This CDR3 is 15 amino acids long. As DNA, the CDR3 is TGCGCCAGCAGCTTGGGGGGCAGGGCGGCGTACGAGCAGTACTTC. This sequence encodes CASSLGGRAAYEQYF.

The gene calls are TRBV7-8 and TRBJ2-3, with TRBD2 matching over 10 bases. Germline V gene sequence: CDR1 SGHVS, CDR2 FQNEAQ. This CDR3 comprises 16 residues. V dropped 5 bases and J dropped 2; count of bases not matched to a gene: 7. DNA of the CDR3: TGTGCCAGCAGCCCCATTCTAGCGGGGGACACAGATACGCAGTATTTT. Protein sequence: CASSPILAGDTDTQYF.

This sequence joins TRBV2 and TRBJ2-7, with 7 bases identical to TRBD2. CDR3 length: 13 amino acids. The V segment lost 8 bases and the J segment 5 bases; nucleotides outside the gene matches: 9. Germline values: CDR1 SNHLY, CDR2 FYNNEI. CDR3 region: CASAASGVHEQYF. CDR3 in DNA: TGTGCCAGCGCCGCTAGCGGTGTCCACGAGCAGTACTTC.

The table lists this clone with a count of one. The chain carries TRBV27 and TRBJ2-1; 8 bases fit TRBD2. V lost 6 bases and J lost 6; bases outside the gene matches: 10. Germline CDR1 MNHEY, CDR2 SMNVEV (reference sequence). This CDR3 is 15 amino acids long. As DNA, the CDR3 is TGTGCCAGCAGCCGTAATCTAGCGGGCGCCAATGAGCAGTTCTTC. As protein: CASSRNLAGANEQFF.

V is TRBV5-6 and J is TRBJ2-1, with D tentatively TRBD1 (5 bases). The germline CDR1 and CDR2 sequences are SGHDT and YYEEEE. Between the trimmed V and J ends, which lost 0 bases and 0 bases, there was a span of 10 bases. CDR3 length equals 16 residues. In DNA, the CDR3 is TGTGCCAGCAGCTTGGGCAGTAGGGGCTCCTACAATGAGCAGTTCTTC. It is translated as CASSLGSRGSYNEQFF.

The chain is built from TRBV9 and TRBJ1-1, with 10 bases lining up with TRBD1. Germline V gives CDR1 SGDLS, CDR2 YYNGEE. V was pared by 0 bases and J by 11 bases, with 7 bases of the junction left unmatched. CDR3 length: 14 residues. The CDR3 DNA is TGTGCCAGCAGCGTAGACGGACAGGGGGTGGCGGCTTTCTTT. It codes for CASSVDGQGVAAFF.

The genes are TRBV28 and TRBJ2-7; D perhaps matches TRBD1 (5 bases). The V end lost 8 bases, the J end lost 0 bases, and 11 bases lay between the germline ends. Germline loops: CDR1 MDHEN, CDR2 SYDVKM. The CDR3 runs 13 residues. This CDR3 reads CASCPDSSYEQYF. CDR3 coding DNA: TGTGCCAGCTGCCCCGACAGCTCCTACGAGCAGTACTTC.

This clone was recorded once. This chain links TRBV9 with TRBJ1-2, with 8 bases matching TRBD1. Unmatched junction bases numbered 5, after V lost 3 bases and J lost 7 bases. Germline V gene data show CDR1 as SGDLS and CDR2 as YYNGEE. The CDR3 is made up of 13 amino acids. CDR3 DNA: TGTGCCAGCAGCGGGACAGGGTTATTTGGCTACACCTTC. This codes for CASSGTGLFGYTF.